The 16 T cell receptor beta chains listed next were all sequenced from one sample in a study of blood T cell repertoires in COVID-19. The table came from immunoSEQ multiplex PCR; TCRdb's copy has only in-frame clones and leaves some out. The sample includes about 15,000 clones, roughly nine tenths seen only once; the top ten take 31%. The specimen was peripheral blood. The receptors here all came from a woman older than 75 with COVID-19, enrolled during active disease.

This chain links TRBV5-1 with TRBJ2-7; TRBD2 aligns across 11 bases. After removal of 4 bases from V and 3 bases from J, the junction contained 9 bases not matched to a gene. The V gene's germline CDR1 is SGHRS and CDR2 YFSETQ. The CDR3 length is 16 residues. The DNA for the CDR3 is TGCGCCAGCAGCCTGGGGGCTAGCGGGAGGAACTACGAGCAGTACTTC. Its translation is CASSLGASGRNYEQYF.

This sequence joins TRBV7-2 and TRBJ2-1; 11 nucleotides line up with TRBD2. Looked up from germline, CDR1 is SGHTA and CDR2 is FQGNSA. This CDR3 spans 15 amino acids. The V gene end was trimmed by 6 bases and the J gene end by 4 bases; junction bases not matched to a gene: 5. Here the CDR3 reads CASRPTSGGYNEQFF. CDR3 DNA: TGTGCCAGCAGACCAACTAGCGGGGGTTACAATGAGCAGTTCTTC.

V gene TRBV28 combines with J gene TRBJ2-3; TRBD1 matches 9 bases. Germline lookup yields CDR1 MDHEN and CDR2 SYDVKM. V lost 5 bases, J lost 1 base, and 1 base stayed unmatched. This CDR3 comprises 14 residues. CDR3 amino acids: CASSGTGRTDTQYF. The CDR3 coding sequence is TGTGCCAGCAGTGGGACAGGGCGCACAGATACGCAGTATTTT.

The chain recombines TRBV7-9 with TRBJ2-2; 9 nucleotides agree with TRBD1. Looked up from germline, CDR1 is SEHNR and CDR2 is FQNEAQ (reference sequence). The CDR3 sequence is 18 residues long. V lost 8 bases and J lost 3; bases outside the gene matches: 16. The DNA of the CDR3 is TGTGCCAGCGGAATTGACACAGGGGGCCGCCGGTACACCGGGGAGCTGTTTTTT. It yields the protein CASGIDTGGRRYTGELFF.

The V gene is TRBV5-1, the J gene TRBJ1-1; D not certain. This CDR3 region has 12 residues. Trimming took off 4 bases at V and 4 bases at J, with 8 bases between the two ends. Germline V lookup: CDR1 SGHRS, CDR2 YFSETQ. The CDR3 loop is CASSLSGTEAFF. The CDR3 DNA reads TGCGCCAGCAGCCTATCGGGCACTGAAGCTTTCTTT.

This clone was seen once. The J gene is TRBJ2-3, the V gene TRBV18, with 7 bases aligning to TRBD2. Trimming at V came to 6 bases and at J to 2 bases, leaving 14 bases not matched to a gene. Germline V gives CDR1 KGHSH, CDR2 LQKENI. This CDR3 has 17 amino acids. CDR3 protein: CASSRSDWGGPTDTQYF. The CDR3 DNA is TGTGCCAGCTCTCGCTCCGATTGGGGGGGTCCCACAGATACGCAGTATTTT.

V usage is TRBV7-9 and J usage is TRBJ2-1, with 11 bases that match TRBD2. This CDR3 is built from 17 residues. The J segment lost 5 bases and the V segment lost 2 bases, leaving 8 bases of the junction unmatched. Germline lookup yields CDR1 SEHNR and CDR2 FQNEAQ (reference sequence). CDR3 residues: CASSLWASGRRHNEQFF. The CDR3, as DNA: TGTGCCAGCAGCTTATGGGCTAGCGGGAGGCGTCACAATGAGCAGTTCTTC.

The V and J genes are TRBV3-1 (or the pseudogene TRBV3-2) and TRBJ2-5; no reliable D call. The V end was cut by 0 bases, the J end by 4 bases, with 3 bases between. Germline V CDR1 and CDR2: LGHDT, YNNKEL (reference sequence). The length of the CDR3 is 12 residues. The CDR3 here is CASSQDRETQYF. CDR3 in DNA: TGTGCCAGCAGCCAAGATAGAGAGACCCAGTACTTC.

The chain combines TRBV18 with TRBJ2-3; no clear D. Looked up from germline, CDR1 is KGHSH and CDR2 is LQKENI. Trimming shortened V by 0 bases and J by 2 bases, and 6 bases separated the two germline ends. This CDR3 comprises 14 residues. The CDR3 here is CASSPPQNTDTQYF. CDR3 nucleotides: TGTGCCAGCTCACCACCCCAGAACACAGATACGCAGTATTTT.

The chain employs TRBV5-1 and TRBJ1-2; TRBD1 matches 8 bases. V shed 0 bases, J shed 7 bases, and the junction held 5 bases outside the gene matches. Germline values: CDR1 SGHRS, CDR2 YFSETQ. The CDR3 runs 14 residues. CDR3 in amino acids: CASSLETGGVGYTF. The CDR3, as DNA: TGCGCCAGCAGCTTGGAAACAGGGGGAGTTGGCTACACCTTC.

The chain uses TRBV6-5 and TRBJ2-5, with D unresolved. V was shortened by 5 bases and J by 0 bases, with 7 bases between the two germline ends. There are 13 residues in the CDR3. Per germline, CDR1 MNHEY and CDR2 SVGAGI. The CDR3 nucleotides read TGTGCCAGCAGTCCCCCGTACCAAGAGACCCAGTACTTC. Translating it yields CASSPPYQETQYF.

This chain connects TRBV7-9 to TRBJ2-4; TRBD1 matches 8 bases. The CDR3 runs 13 residues. CDR1 is SEHNR, CDR2 FQNEAQ, per germline (reference sequence). V lost 5 bases, J lost 7 bases, and 4 bases stayed unmatched. CDR3 bases: TGTGCCAGCAGCCGAGGACAGGGCAACATTCAGTACTTC. Protein sequence: CASSRGQGNIQYF.

The rearrangement joins TRBV6-6 to TRBJ1-5; D perhaps matches TRBD1 (5 bases). From germline, CDR1 is MNHNY and CDR2 SVGAGI (reference sequence). The CDR3 totals 14 residues. V was trimmed by 10 bases and J by 0 bases, leaving 13 bases between them. DNA of the CDR3: TGTGCCACCAGGGTCGAGTATAGCAATCAGCCCCAGCATTTT. This gives the protein CATRVEYSNQPQHF.

The chain combines TRBV7-2 with TRBJ2-7; 13 bases map to TRBD2. The germline V gene encodes CDR1 SGHTA and CDR2 FQGNSA. Trimming took 5 bases from V and 5 from J; bases not matched to a gene: 3. The CDR3 has 14 residues. CDR3 sequence (DNA): TGTGCCAGCAGCCACGGGACTAGCGGGAACGAGCAGTACTTC. This encodes CASSHGTSGNEQYF.

The genes are TRBV5-5 and TRBJ1-5; 8 bases line up with TRBD1. With V trimmed by 1 base and J by 7 bases, 7 bases remained unmatched. The CDR3 is 15 residues long. CDR1 SGHKS and CDR2 YYEKEE come from the germline V gene (reference sequence). CDR3 DNA sequence: TGTGCCAGCAGCTTGACAGGGGGAGAAGGCCAGCCCCAGCATTTT. Translating gives CASSLTGGEGQPQHF.

V usage is TRBV27 and J usage is TRBJ2-7; D is perhaps TRBD2 (6 bases). The CDR3 length is 14 residues. The V and J ends lost 5 bases and 3 bases respectively, with 14 bases between them. Germline CDR1 MNHEY, CDR2 SMNVEV (reference sequence). The CDR3 sequence: CASSPGGVSYEQYF. The CDR3 DNA follows: TGTGCCAGCAGTCCCGGCGGGGTGAGCTACGAGCAGTACTTC.